This TCR beta chain came from a study of tumor and adjacent non-tumor tissue in lung cancer. Study at large: Aged roughly 31 to 76 years, patients included nine to ten men and about 5 women with stage I to III disease. Study findings and constraints: Patients with more diverse tumor TCRs had worse survival. Top 100 clones took a larger repertoire share in normal lung. Tumor tissue had significantly higher TCR diversity than normal lung.

TCRbeta libraries were built with three rounds of nested PCR, modified from ARM-PCR. TCRdb reanalysed the multiplex PCR reads using MiXCR and keeps one entry per CDR3 protein. This sample yields 60,000 to 95,000 distinct CDR3 sequences, of which around four fifths are seen a single time; approximately 12% belongs to the top ten. Germline V gene lookup returns CDR1 MNHEY and CDR2 SVGAGI. V lost 1 base and J lost 0, with 13 bases in between. The CDR3 extends over 16 amino acids. Comment on this clonotype: Its specificity is unknown.

RNA was extracted from bulk tissue without any cell sorting. The chain joins TRBV6-5 to TRBJ2-7, with D unresolved. Input material: lung tumor tissue. The TCR was taken from a woman in her 50s with non-small cell lung cancer. The CDR3 reads CASSYWSSPFSYEQYF. The CDR3 DNA is TGTGCCAGCAGTTACTGGAGTAGCCCGTTCTCCTACGAGCAGTACTTC.